This is a list of T cell receptor beta chains from one sample in a study of cytomegalovirus exposure and HLA in healthy donors. Some clones are missing from TCRdb's copy, which holds only in-frame ones; the method was immunoSEQ multiplex PCR. Of over 250,000 clones listed, around 90% are singletons. The specimen sequenced was PBMCs. These receptors all stem from a woman aged 25-40 years in good health and CMV-seropositive. The CDR3 runs from the conserved cysteine through the conserved F or W. The D gene is left open where the match is weak. A row's size may be missing; if present it is once, few, many or a size class.

.,TRBV30,.,TRBJ1-4,TGTGCCTGGAGTATAGCAACTAATGAAAAACTGTTTTTT,CAWSIATNEKLFF
.,TRBV28,.,TRBJ2-1,TGTGCCAGCAGTTTTCGACCGGACAGTTACAATGAGCAGTTCTTC,CASSFRPDSYNEQFF
.,TRBV5-4,once,TRBJ1-2,TGTGCCAGCAGCAAGGACATTGATGGCTACACCTTC,CASSKDIDGYTF
TRBD1,TRBV7-2,.,TRBJ2-1,TGTGCCAGCAGCCCAGAAGTAGGACAGGGGGAGAATGAGCAGTTCTTC,CASSPEVGQGENEQFF
.,TRBV6-6,.,TRBJ1-2,TGTGCCAGCAGTTACGGACCCGGCGGTAGCGACTATGGCTACACCTTC,CASSYGPGGSDYGYTF
TRBD2,TRBV29-1,once,TRBJ2-3,TGCAGCGTTGAGCCCCGGACTAGCGGAGCCACTAGCACAGATACGCAGTATTTT,CSVEPRTSGATSTDTQYF
.,TRBV6-1,.,TRBJ1-3,TGTGCCAGCGGTGATTACACCATATATTTT,CASGDYTIYF
.,TRBV13,.,TRBJ2-1,TGTGCCAGCAGCTTAGTTTCACCCGTCAAACCGAGCTCCTACAATGAGCAGTTCTTC,CASSLVSPVKPSSYNEQFF
.,TRBV5-6,.,TRBJ2-7,TGTGCCAGCAGCTTATCTGGGACTTTCTCCTACGAGCAGTACTTC,CASSLSGTFSYEQYF
TRBD2,TRBV30,.,TRBJ2-1,TGTGCCTGGGGACTAGCAAATGAGCAGTTCTTC,CAWGLANEQFF
.,TRBV29-1,.,TRBJ2-2,TGCAGCGTCTTGACAGGGAGGAACGGGGAGCTGTTTTTT,CSVLTGRNGELFF
.,TRBV4-1,.,TRBJ1-1,TGCGCCAGCAGCCAAGTCTACAGAGAGAATTTGAACACTGAAGCTTTCTTT,CASSQVYRENLNTEAFF
TRBD1,TRBV6-1,once,TRBJ2-5,TGTGCCAGCAGTGAGGACAGGGAGCAGACCCAGTACTTC,CASSEDREQTQYF
TRBD1,TRBV5-8,few,TRBJ1-6,TGTGCCAGCAGCTTCGAGACAGGGGATTCACCCCTCCACTTT,CASSFETGDSPLHF
.,TRBV19,.,TRBJ2-1,TGTGCCAGTAGTATATCTGGGGGGTCCTACAATGAGCAGTTCTTC,CASSISGGSYNEQFF
TRBD1,TRBV7-8,.,TRBJ1-2,TGTGCCAGCAGCTTGGCGGACAGGGGAAATGGCTACACCTTC,CASSLADRGNGYTF
.,TRBV2,.,TRBJ1-2,TGTGCCAGCAGAACTACTGGGGGGCAGGTTGGTGGCTACACCTTC,CASRTTGGQVGGYTF
.,TRBV7-9,.,TRBJ1-1,TGTGCCAGCAGCTTAGCGCTAACGGGAGAAGCTTTCTTT,CASSLALTGEAFF
TRBD1,TRBV9,.,TRBJ1-1,TGTGCCAGCAGCGTCGGGACAGGGACAAACACTGAAGCTTTCTTT,CASSVGTGTNTEAFF
TRBD1,TRBV5-6,.,TRBJ1-2,TGTGCCAGCAGGCGGACAGGGGATAACTATGGCTACACCTTC,CASRRTGDNYGYTF
TRBD1,TRBV29-1,once,TRBJ2-7,TGCAGCGTGCAGACAGGGATCACCACCTACGAGCAGTACTTC,CSVQTGITTYEQYF
TRBD1,TRBV4-2,once,TRBJ1-3,TGTGCCAGCAGCCAAGATCGGGACAGGGGGACTGGAAACACCATATATTTT,CASSQDRDRGTGNTIYF
.,TRBV2,.,TRBJ1-5,TGTGCCAGCAGTGACAACTATAGCAATCAGCCCCAGCATTTT,CASSDNYSNQPQHF
.,TRBV27,.,TRBJ1-5,TGTGCCAGCAGTATGCTAGGGGTGCGACAGCCCCAGCATTTT,CASSMLGVRQPQHF
TRBD2,TRBV9,.,TRBJ2-7,TGTGCCAGCAGCGTAGCGTCTAGCGGAGCCTACGAGCAGTACTTC,CASSVASSGAYEQYF
TRBD1,TRBV6-5,.,TRBJ2-3,TGTGCCAGCAGTCAGGAACAGGGGGCAGATACGCAGTATTTT,CASSQEQGADTQYF
TRBD2,TRBV7-8,.,TRBJ2-7,TGTGCCAGCAGCCAGACTAGCGGGAGGCCCCACGAGCAGTACTTC,CASSQTSGRPHEQYF
.,TRBV28,once,TRBJ2-5,TGTGCCAGCAGTTTAGGGGCTGGCAAAGGTCAAGAGACCCAGTACTTC,CASSLGAGKGQETQYF
TRBD2,TRBV15,once,TRBJ2-7,TGTGCCACCAGCAGAGGGACTAGCGGGAGTTTCCGGACCTACGAGCAGTACTTC,CATSRGTSGSFRTYEQYF
.,TRBV5-1,.,TRBJ2-7,TGCGCCAGCAGCGGGAGGAACTACGAGCAGTACTTC,CASSGRNYEQYF
.,TRBV4-3,.,TRBJ2-1,TGCGCCAGCAGCCAGGACGGCGGACGTGAGCAGTTCTTC,CASSQDGGREQFF
.,TRBV13,.,TRBJ2-7,TGTGCCAGCAGCCTCGACAGGTTAGGGACATACGAGCAGTACTTC,CASSLDRLGTYEQYF
.,TRBV5-6,.,TRBJ2-7,TGTGCCAGCAGCTTGGGCCAGCCCTCCTACGAGCAGTACTTC,CASSLGQPSYEQYF
.,TRBV27,.,TRBJ1-4,TGTGCCAGTAGACAAGCTAATGAAAAACTGTTTTTT,CASRQANEKLFF
.,TRBV9,.,TRBJ2-1,TGTGCCAGCAGCGCCCTACCACGGACAGTTAAGCGTGAGCAGTTCTTC,CASSALPRTVKREQFF
TRBD2,TRBV4-2,.,TRBJ2-5,TGTGCCAGCAGCTCCCCCGCTAGCGGGGGGTGGTTTGAGACCCAGTACTTC,CASSSPASGGWFETQYF
TRBD2,TRBV6-1,few,TRBJ2-2,TGTGCCAGCAGCGGACTAGCGGGAAGCGGGGAGCTGTTTTTT,CASSGLAGSGELFF
.,TRBV27,few,TRBJ2-7,TGTGCCAGCAGTAACCCCAGCGGCTCCTACGAGCAGTACTTC,CASSNPSGSYEQYF
.,TRBV6-1,.,TRBJ2-7,TGTGCCAGTCTACAGTTCTACGAGCAGTACTTC,CASLQFYEQYF
TRBD1,TRBV27,.,TRBJ2-7,TGTGCCAGCAGTGACAGGGGATCCGCCTACGAGCAGTACTTC,CASSDRGSAYEQYF
.,TRBV5-4,.,TRBJ2-1,TGTGCCAGCAGCTTGGGCGAGCGAGTCAATGAGCAGTTCTTC,CASSLGERVNEQFF
TRBD2,TRBV11-2,few,TRBJ2-5,TGTGCCAGCAGCCCTCTGGGGACTAGCGGGGAGACCCAGTACTTC,CASSPLGTSGETQYF
.,TRBV25-1,.,TRBJ2-7,TGTGCCAGCAGTGAACATGGGGGACTTTACGAGCAGTACTTC,CASSEHGGLYEQYF
TRBD1,TRBV11-3,.,TRBJ2-2,TGTGCCAGCAGCCTTCCCAGGGGGCGCGGCACCGGGGAGCTGTTTTTT,CASSLPRGRGTGELFF
TRBD1,TRBV5-4,.,TRBJ1-2,TGTGCCAGCAGTCCCGACAGGGGGCGCGACTATGGCTACACCTTC,CASSPDRGRDYGYTF
.,TRBV10-3,.,TRBJ2-5,TGTGCCATCAGTGAGTCGTTTGAGACCCAGTACTTC,CAISESFETQYF